The clone carrying this T cell receptor (beta chain) was detected ten times or more. Template material for amplifying TCR beta CDR3 regions consisted of RNA transcripts. Primed by the HTBI set, a first-round RT-PCR was run on the TCR CDR3. Using its own MiXCR run on the multiplex PCR reads, TCRdb lists one record per CDR3 protein. The table has about 360,000 distinct CDR3 sequences, roughly 13% seen once. CDR3 length: 15 residues. The germline V and J ends were trimmed by 6 bases and 2 bases, with 14 bases remaining between them. This sample stems from a study of T cells in Graves' hyperthyroidism and ophthalmopathy. Exclusion of a patient resulted from uncontrolled infection, other autoimmune disease, pregnancy or lactation. Source material for PBMCs was 9 to 10 ml fresh peripheral blood.

This clonotype was sampled from a man younger than 40 with Graves' hyperthyroidism that later progressed to Graves' ophthalmopathy. V gene TRBV12-3 or TRBV12-4 combines with J gene TRBJ1-3, with a weak D call TRBD1 (5 bases). Sequencing was carried out using blood. The CDR3 loop is CASSLTGTAGNTIYF. The CDR3 DNA reads TGTGCCAGCAGCTTGACCGGGACCGCTGGAAACACCATATATTTT.